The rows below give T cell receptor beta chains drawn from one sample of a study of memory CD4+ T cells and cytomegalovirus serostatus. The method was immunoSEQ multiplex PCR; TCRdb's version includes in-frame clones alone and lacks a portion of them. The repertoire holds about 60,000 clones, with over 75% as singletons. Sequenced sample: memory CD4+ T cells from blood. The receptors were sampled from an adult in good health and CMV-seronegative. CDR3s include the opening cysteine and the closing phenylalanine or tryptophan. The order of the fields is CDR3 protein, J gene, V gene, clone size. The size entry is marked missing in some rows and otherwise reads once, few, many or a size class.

CDR3aa: CSVESTAKETQYF
j_gene: TRBJ2-5
v_gene: TRBV29-1
abundance: once

CDR3aa: CASSIGDEQYF
j_gene: TRBJ2-7
v_gene: TRBV11-3
abundance: .

CDR3aa: CAISAEQGSNQPQHF
j_gene: TRBJ1-5
v_gene: TRBV10-3
abundance: .

CDR3aa: CAIRGQRGNTIYF
j_gene: TRBJ1-3
v_gene: TRBV10-3
abundance: few

CDR3aa: CASSDPRGEAFF
j_gene: TRBJ1-1
v_gene: TRBV10-2
abundance: .

CDR3aa: CAWSSNSPLHF
j_gene: TRBJ1-6
v_gene: TRBV30
abundance: few

CDR3aa: CASSPTGRELFF
j_gene: TRBJ2-2
v_gene: TRBV2
abundance: .

CDR3aa: CASSTQGAGVGTEAFF
j_gene: TRBJ1-1
v_gene: TRBV7-8
abundance: .

CDR3aa: CASRTQTSGRREQYF
j_gene: TRBJ2-7
v_gene: TRBV28
abundance: .

CDR3aa: CASSPPGQAGGYTF
j_gene: TRBJ1-2
v_gene: TRBV28
abundance: .

CDR3aa: CASSLSGTRLGNEQFF
j_gene: TRBJ2-1
v_gene: TRBV27
abundance: .

CDR3aa: CASSEMDKATF
j_gene: TRBJ1-2
v_gene: TRBV6-1
abundance: .

CDR3aa: CASSLPQTREKLFF
j_gene: TRBJ1-4
v_gene: TRBV28
abundance: .

CDR3aa: CASSLKSAEGYEQYF
j_gene: TRBJ2-7
v_gene: TRBV5-6
abundance: .

CDR3aa: CASSLSGQDSTDTQYF
j_gene: TRBJ2-3
v_gene: TRBV27
abundance: few

CDR3aa: CASKEGNSPLHF
j_gene: TRBJ1-6
v_gene: TRBV2
abundance: .

CDR3aa: CAREWPYNEQFF
j_gene: TRBJ2-1
v_gene: TRBV14
abundance: .

CDR3aa: CATSRAGGQSGTQYF
j_gene: TRBJ2-3
v_gene: TRBV15
abundance: once

CDR3aa: CASSLEGQRSSYEQYF
j_gene: TRBJ2-7
v_gene: TRBV7-9
abundance: .

CDR3aa: CAISYSGNTIYF
j_gene: TRBJ1-3
v_gene: TRBV10-3
abundance: .

CDR3aa: CASSQVGSGSYNEQFF
j_gene: TRBJ2-1
v_gene: TRBV4-1
abundance: .

CDR3aa: CASSSPLLGEKLFF
j_gene: TRBJ1-4
v_gene: TRBV25-1
abundance: once

CDR3aa: CASSPKTGPGTDTQYF
j_gene: TRBJ2-3
v_gene: TRBV7-8
abundance: .

CDR3aa: CASSVASGGGHNEQFF
j_gene: TRBJ2-1
v_gene: TRBV9
abundance: .

CDR3aa: CASSLALRTGASGSYEQYF
j_gene: TRBJ2-7
v_gene: TRBV5-5
abundance: .

CDR3aa: CATSRGSDSYEQYF
j_gene: TRBJ2-7
v_gene: TRBV15
abundance: .

CDR3aa: CASSWGQGMYEQYF
j_gene: TRBJ2-7
v_gene: TRBV5-5
abundance: once

CDR3aa: CASSYRGYYTF
j_gene: TRBJ1-2
v_gene: TRBV7-9
abundance: .

CDR3aa: CASSLEGGYQETQYF
j_gene: TRBJ2-5
v_gene: TRBV11-1
abundance: .

CDR3aa: CASSLADRSSYNEQFF
j_gene: TRBJ2-1
v_gene: TRBV5-1
abundance: few

CDR3aa: CASPHPGELFF
j_gene: TRBJ2-2
v_gene: TRBV9
abundance: .

CDR3aa: CASSLGRGTGNTIYF
j_gene: TRBJ1-3
v_gene: TRBV9
abundance: .

CDR3aa: CATSRDRGSHYEQYF
j_gene: TRBJ2-7
v_gene: TRBV15
abundance: .

CDR3aa: CASSLTRLAGTETQYF
j_gene: TRBJ2-5
v_gene: TRBV5-5
abundance: .

CDR3aa: CASSRSGSSYNEQFF
j_gene: TRBJ2-1
v_gene: TRBV6-4
abundance: .

CDR3aa: CASQQGIAYEQYF
j_gene: TRBJ2-7
v_gene: TRBV30
abundance: once

CDR3aa: CASSEENSADTQYF
j_gene: TRBJ2-3
v_gene: TRBV2
abundance: .

CDR3aa: CASSLGSGGRGVDTQYF
j_gene: TRBJ2-3
v_gene: TRBV7-2
abundance: .

CDR3aa: CASSLTRDSNEQFF
j_gene: TRBJ2-1
v_gene: TRBV11-2
abundance: .

CDR3aa: CASSKTGEAFF
j_gene: TRBJ1-1
v_gene: TRBV6-5
abundance: .

CDR3aa: CASKGSPGLVESRFGELFF
j_gene: TRBJ2-2
v_gene: TRBV19
abundance: .

CDR3aa: CASSPGTGGMNTEAFF
j_gene: TRBJ1-1
v_gene: TRBV7-8
abundance: .